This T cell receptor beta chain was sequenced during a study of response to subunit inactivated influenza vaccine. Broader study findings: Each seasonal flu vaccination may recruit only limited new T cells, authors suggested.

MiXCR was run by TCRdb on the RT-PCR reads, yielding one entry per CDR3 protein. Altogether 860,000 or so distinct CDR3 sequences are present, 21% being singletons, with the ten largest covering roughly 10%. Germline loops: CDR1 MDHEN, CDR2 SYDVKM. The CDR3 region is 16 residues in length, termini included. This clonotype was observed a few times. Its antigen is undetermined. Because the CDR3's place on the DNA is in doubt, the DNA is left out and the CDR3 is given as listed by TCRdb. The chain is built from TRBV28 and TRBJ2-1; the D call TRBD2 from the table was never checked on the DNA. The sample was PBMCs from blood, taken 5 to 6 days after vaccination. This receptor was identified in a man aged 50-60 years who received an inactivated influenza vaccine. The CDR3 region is CASSSSGTSDYNEQFF.